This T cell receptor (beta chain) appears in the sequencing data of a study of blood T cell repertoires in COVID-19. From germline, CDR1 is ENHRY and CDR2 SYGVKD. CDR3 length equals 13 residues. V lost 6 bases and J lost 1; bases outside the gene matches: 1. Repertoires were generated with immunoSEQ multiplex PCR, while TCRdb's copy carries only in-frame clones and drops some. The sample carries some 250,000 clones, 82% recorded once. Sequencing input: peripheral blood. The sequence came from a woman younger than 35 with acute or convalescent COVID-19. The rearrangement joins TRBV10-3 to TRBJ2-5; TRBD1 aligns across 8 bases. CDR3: CAIRDRAQETQYF. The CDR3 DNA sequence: TGTGCCATCAGGGACAGGGCCCAAGAGACCCAGTACTTC.